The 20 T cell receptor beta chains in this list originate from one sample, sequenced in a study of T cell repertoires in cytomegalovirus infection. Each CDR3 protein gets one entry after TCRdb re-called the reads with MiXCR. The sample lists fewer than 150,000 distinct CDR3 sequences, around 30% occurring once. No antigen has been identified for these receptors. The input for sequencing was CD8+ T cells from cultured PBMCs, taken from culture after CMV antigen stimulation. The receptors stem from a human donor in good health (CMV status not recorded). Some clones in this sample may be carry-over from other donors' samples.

The CDR3 DNA is TGTGCCAGCAGTTTGATGACAGGGAGTGAAAAACTGTTTTTT. Translating gives CASSLMTGSEKLFF. V is TRBV27 and J is TRBJ1-4, with 7 bases fitting TRBD1. CDR1 is MNHEY and CDR2 is SMNVEV in the germline V gene (reference sequence). The CDR3 is 14 residues long. After removal of 3 bases from V and 7 bases from J, the junction contained 5 bases not matched to a gene.

The CDR3 DNA reads TGTGCCAGCAGTGAAGCGGTCGGGGGAGGTGAGCAGTTCTTC. Translation: CASSEAVGGGEQFF. The chain is built from TRBV2 and TRBJ2-1; tentatively, D is TRBD2 (6 bases). CDR1 is SNHLY, CDR2 FYNNEI, per germline. Trimming stripped 0 bases from V and 9 bases from J, with 12 bases between. CDR3 length: 14 amino acids.

CDR3 DNA sequence: TGTGCCAGTAGTATAGTACGGGAACAGCCCCAGCATTTT. As protein: CASSIVREQPQHF. This chain uses TRBV19 with TRBJ1-5; D is uncertain. Trimming left V 1 base short and J 7 bases short, with 8 bases between. This CDR3 has 13 amino acids. CDR1 and CDR2 (germline): LNHDA, SQIVND (reference sequence).

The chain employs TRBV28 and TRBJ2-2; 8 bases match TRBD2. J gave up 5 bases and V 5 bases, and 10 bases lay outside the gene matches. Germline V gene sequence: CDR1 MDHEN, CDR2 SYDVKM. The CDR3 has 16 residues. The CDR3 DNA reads TGTGCCAGCAGTCCCCCCCAGCGGGGGAGGACCGGGGAGCTGTTTTTT. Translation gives CASSPPQRGRTGELFF.

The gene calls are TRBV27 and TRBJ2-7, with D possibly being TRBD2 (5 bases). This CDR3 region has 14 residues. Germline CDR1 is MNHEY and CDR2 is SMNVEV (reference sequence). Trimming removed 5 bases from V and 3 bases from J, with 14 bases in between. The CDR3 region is CASSQNRDYYEQYF. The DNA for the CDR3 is TGTGCCAGCAGTCAAAACCGGGATTACTACGAGCAGTACTTC.

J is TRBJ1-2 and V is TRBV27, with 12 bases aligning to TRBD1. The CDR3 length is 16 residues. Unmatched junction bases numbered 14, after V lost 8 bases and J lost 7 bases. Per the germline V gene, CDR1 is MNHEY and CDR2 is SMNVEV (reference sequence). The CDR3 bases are TGTGCCAGCGGTCCCAGCCGGGACAGGGGGCGAGGTGGCTACACCTTC. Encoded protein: CASGPSRDRGRGGYTF.

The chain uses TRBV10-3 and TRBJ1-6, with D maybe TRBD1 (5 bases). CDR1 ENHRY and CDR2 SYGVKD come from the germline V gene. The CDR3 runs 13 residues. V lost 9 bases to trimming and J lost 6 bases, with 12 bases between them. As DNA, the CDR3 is TGTGCCATTAACCAGGGCCCTAATTCACCCCTCCACTTT. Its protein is CAINQGPNSPLHF.

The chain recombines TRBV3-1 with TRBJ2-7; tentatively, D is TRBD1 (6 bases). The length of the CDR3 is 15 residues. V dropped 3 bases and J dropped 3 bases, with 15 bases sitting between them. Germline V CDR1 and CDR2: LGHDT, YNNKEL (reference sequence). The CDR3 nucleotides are TGTGCCAGCAGCCAGGTCCAGGGACACCTCTACGAGCAGTACTTC. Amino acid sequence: CASSQVQGHLYEQYF.

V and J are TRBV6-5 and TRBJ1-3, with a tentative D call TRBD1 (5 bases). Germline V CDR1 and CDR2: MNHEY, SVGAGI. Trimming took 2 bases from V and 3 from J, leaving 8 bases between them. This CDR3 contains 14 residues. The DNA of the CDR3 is TGTGCCAGCAGTTACGGTCAGGGTGGAAACACCATATATTTT. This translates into CASSYGQGGNTIYF.

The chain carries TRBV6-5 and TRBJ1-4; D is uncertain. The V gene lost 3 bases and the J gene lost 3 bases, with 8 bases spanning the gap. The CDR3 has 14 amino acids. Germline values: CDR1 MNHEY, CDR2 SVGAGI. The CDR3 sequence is CASSYSSANEKLFF. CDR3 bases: TGTGCCAGCAGTTATTCGTCAGCTAATGAAAAACTGTTTTTT.

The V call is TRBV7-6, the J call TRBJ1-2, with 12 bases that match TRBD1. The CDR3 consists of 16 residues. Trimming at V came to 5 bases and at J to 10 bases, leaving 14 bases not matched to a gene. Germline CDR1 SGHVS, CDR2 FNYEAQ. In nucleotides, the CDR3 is TGTGCCAGCAGCCATCCCGGGACAGGGGGCCCTCCTTACTACACCTTC. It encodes CASSHPGTGGPPYYTF.

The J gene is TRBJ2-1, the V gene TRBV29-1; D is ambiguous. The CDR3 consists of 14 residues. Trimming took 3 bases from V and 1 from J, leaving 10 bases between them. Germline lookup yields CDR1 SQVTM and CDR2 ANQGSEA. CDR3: CSVEDLSSYNEQFF. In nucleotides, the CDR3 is TGCAGCGTTGAGGACCTATCATCCTACAATGAGCAGTTCTTC.

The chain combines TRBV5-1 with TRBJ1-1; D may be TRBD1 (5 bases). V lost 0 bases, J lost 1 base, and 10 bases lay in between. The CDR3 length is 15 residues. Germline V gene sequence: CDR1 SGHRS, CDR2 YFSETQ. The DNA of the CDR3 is TGCGCCAGCAGCTTGGGGGGCATACCGAACACTGAAGCTTTCTTT. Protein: CASSLGGIPNTEAFF.

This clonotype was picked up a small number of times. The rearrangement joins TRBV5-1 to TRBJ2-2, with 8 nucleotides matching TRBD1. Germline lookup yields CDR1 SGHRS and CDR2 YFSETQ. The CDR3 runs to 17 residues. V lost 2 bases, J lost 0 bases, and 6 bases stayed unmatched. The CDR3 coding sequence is TGCGCCAGCAGCTTTTCAGGGGGCCGGACGAACACCGGGGAGCTGTTTTTT. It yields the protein CASSFSGGRTNTGELFF. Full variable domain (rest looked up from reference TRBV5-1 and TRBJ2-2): KAGVTQTPRYLIKTRGQQVTLSCSPISGHRSVSWYQQTPGQGLQFLFEYFSETQRNKGNFPGRFSGRQFSNSRSEMNVSTLELGDSALYLCASSFSGGRTNTGELFFGEGSRLTVL.

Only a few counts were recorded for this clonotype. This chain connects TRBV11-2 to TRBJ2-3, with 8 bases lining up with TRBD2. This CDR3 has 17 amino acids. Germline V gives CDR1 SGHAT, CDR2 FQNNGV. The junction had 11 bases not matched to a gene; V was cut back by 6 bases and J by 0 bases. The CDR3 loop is CASRPPQRGKSTDTQYF. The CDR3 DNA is TGTGCCAGCAGGCCTCCTCAGCGGGGGAAGAGCACAGATACGCAGTATTTT.

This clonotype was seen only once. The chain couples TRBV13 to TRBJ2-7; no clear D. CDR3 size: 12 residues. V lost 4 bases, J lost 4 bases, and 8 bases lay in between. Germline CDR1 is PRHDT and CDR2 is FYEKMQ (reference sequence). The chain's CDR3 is CASSSDMYEQYF. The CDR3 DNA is TGTGCCAGCAGCTCAGACATGTACGAGCAGTACTTC.

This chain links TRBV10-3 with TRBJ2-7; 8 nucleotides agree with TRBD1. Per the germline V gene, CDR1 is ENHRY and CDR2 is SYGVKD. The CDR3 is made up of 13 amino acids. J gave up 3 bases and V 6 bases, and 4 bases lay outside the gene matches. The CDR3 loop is CAIRDRVVYEQYF. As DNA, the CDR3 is TGTGCCATCAGGGACAGGGTGGTCTACGAGCAGTACTTC.

The CDR3 DNA reads as TGTGCCAGCAGTCGGAGTCACGAGCAGTACTTC. It specifies CASSRSHEQYF. This chain uses TRBV6-2 or TRBV6-3 with TRBJ2-7; D is uncertain. From germline, CDR1 is MNHEY and CDR2 SVGEGT. There are 11 residues in the CDR3. The V end was cut by 5 bases, the J end by 5 bases, with 7 bases between.

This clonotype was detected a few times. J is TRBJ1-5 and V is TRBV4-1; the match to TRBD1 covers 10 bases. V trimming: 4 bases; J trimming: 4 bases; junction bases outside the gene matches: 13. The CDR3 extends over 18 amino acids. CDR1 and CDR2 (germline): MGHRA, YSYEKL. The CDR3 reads CASSRKREPGQGNQPQHF. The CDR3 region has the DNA TGCGCCAGCAGCCGAAAGAGAGAACCGGGACAGGGGAATCAGCCCCAGCATTTT.

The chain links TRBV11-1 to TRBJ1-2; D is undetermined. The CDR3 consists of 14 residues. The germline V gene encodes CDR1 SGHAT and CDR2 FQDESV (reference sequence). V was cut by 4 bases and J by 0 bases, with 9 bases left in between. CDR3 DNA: TGTGCCAGCAGCTCGTACTCATCTAACTATGGCTACACCTTC. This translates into CASSSYSSNYGYTF.